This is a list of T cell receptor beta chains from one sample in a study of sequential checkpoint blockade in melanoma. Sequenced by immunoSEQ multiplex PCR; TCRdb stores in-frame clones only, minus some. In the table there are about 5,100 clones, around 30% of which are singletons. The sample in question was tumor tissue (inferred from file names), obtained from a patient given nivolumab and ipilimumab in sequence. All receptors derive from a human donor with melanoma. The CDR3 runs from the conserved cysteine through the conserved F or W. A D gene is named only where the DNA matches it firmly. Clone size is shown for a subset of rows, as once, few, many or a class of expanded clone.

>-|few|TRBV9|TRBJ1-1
CASSVVGQTLTEAFF
TGTGCCAGCAGCGTAGTAGGGCAGACACTCACTGAAGCTTTCTTT
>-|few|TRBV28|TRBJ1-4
CASSFSGSNEKLFF
TGTGCCAGCAGTTTCAGCGGATCTAATGAAAAACTGTTTTTT
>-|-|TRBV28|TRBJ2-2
CASRPTGRTGELFF
TGTGCCAGCAGGCCTACAGGGCGCACCGGGGAGCTGTTTTTT
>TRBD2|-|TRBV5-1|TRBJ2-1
CASTATSGGYNEQFF
TGCGCCAGCACGGCTACTAGCGGGGGTTACAATGAGCAGTTCTTC
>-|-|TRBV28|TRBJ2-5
CASSLAGREYQETQYF
TGTGCCAGCAGTTTAGCGGGACGGGAGTACCAAGAGACCCAGTACTTC
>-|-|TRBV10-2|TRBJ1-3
CARPFGTFHDSGNTIYF
TGCGCCAGGCCGTTTGGGACATTTCATGACTCTGGAAACACCATATATTTT
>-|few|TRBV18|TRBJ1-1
CASSPGAVSRVTVRF
TGTGCCAGCTCACCAGGGGCAGTTTCAAGGGTGACGGTTCGATTT
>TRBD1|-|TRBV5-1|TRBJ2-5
CASGDGGRGQETQYF
TGCGCCAGCGGCGATGGGGGCAGGGGGCAAGAGACCCAGTACTTC
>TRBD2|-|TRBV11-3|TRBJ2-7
CASSPRPQGLAGVSYEQYF
TGTGCCAGCAGCCCCCGACCCCAAGGACTAGCGGGGGTTTCCTACGAGCAGTACTTC
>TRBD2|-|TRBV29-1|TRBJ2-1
CSGSAGGFLDEQFF
TGCAGCGGGTCAGCGGGAGGGTTTTTGGATGAGCAGTTCTTC
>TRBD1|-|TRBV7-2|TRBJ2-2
CGPGQGCTGELFF
TGTGGGCCGGGACAGGGTTGCACCGGGGAGCTGTTTTTT
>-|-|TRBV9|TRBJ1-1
CASSVGLRITEAFF
TGTGCCAGCAGCGTAGGATTGAGGATTACTGAAGCTTTCTTT
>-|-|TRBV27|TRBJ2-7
CASSSSGVHYEQYF
TGTGCCAGCAGTTCATCGGGGGTCCACTACGAGCAGTACTTC
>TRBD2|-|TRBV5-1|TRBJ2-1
CASSFRTSGGATEQFF
TGCGCCAGCAGCTTCCGGACTAGCGGGGGGGCCACTGAGCAGTTCTTC
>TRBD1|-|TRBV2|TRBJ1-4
CASSEALNRGNEKLFF
TGTGCCAGCAGTGAAGCGCTTAACAGGGGAAATGAAAAACTGTTTTTT
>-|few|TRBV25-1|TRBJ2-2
CASSEWQETPRDGELFF
TGTGCCAGCAGTGAATGGCAGGAGACCCCAAGGGACGGGGAGCTGTTTTTT
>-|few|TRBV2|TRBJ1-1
CASSERQGKVTEAFF
TGTGCCAGCAGTGAACGTCAGGGGAAAGTCACTGAAGCTTTCTTT
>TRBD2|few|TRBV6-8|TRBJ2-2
CASSYSGGSNTGELFF
TGTGCCAGCAGTTACTCGGGCGGGAGCAACACCGGGGAGCTGTTTTTT
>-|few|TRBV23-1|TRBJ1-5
CASSLGAGQPQHF
TGCGCCAGCAGCTTGGGGGCAGGCCAGCCCCAGCATTTT
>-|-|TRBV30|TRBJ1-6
CAWSVAGRGIIGGSPLHF
TGTGCCTGGAGTGTCGCAGGGCGAGGGATCATCGGAGGTTCACCCCTCCACTTT
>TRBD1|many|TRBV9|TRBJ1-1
CASSRGQVGFGTEAFF
TGTGCCAGCAGTAGAGGACAGGTCGGATTTGGCACTGAAGCTTTCTTT
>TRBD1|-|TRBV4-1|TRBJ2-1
CASSYMTGLYEQFF
TGCGCCAGCAGCTATATGACAGGGTTGTATGAGCAGTTCTTC
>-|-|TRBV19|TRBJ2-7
CASSRRDDYEQYF
TGTGCCAGTAGTCGGCGGGACGACTACGAGCAGTACTTC
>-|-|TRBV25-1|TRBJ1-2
CASGRGVNGYTF
TGTGCCAGCGGGAGGGGGGTGAATGGCTACACCTTC
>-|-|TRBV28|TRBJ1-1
CASLGSITEAFF
TGTGCCAGCCTAGGGTCGATCACTGAAGCTTTCTTT
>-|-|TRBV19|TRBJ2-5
CASSFSGLETQYF
TGTGCCAGTAGTTTTTCGGGACTAGAGACCCAGTACTTC
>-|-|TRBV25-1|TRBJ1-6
CASSEPRGTDSPLHF
TGTGCCAGCAGTGAACCCCGAGGAACAGATTCACCCCTCCACTTT
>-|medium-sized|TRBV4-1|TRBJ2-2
CASSQLDLVATGELFF
TGCGCCAGCAGCCAGCTAGACCTAGTCGCGACCGGGGAGCTGTTTTTT
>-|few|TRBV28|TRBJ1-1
CASSSPGGVNTEAFF
TGTGCCAGCAGTTCCCCCGGAGGGGTGAACACTGAAGCTTTCTTT
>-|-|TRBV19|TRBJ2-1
CASSIEGAASSYNEQFF
TGTGCCAGTAGTATAGAAGGGGCGGCTAGCTCCTACAATGAGCAGTTCTTC
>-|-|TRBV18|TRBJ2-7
CASSPLESYEQYF
TGTGCCAGCTCACCCCTCGAGTCCTACGAGCAGTACTTC
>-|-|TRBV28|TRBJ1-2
CASSLGGAAKGYTF
TGTGCCAGCAGTTTAGGAGGGGCGGCGAAAGGCTACACCTTC
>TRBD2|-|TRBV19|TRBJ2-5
CASSTGLAGLAETQYF
TGTGCCAGTAGTACCGGACTAGCGGGATTGGCAGAGACCCAGTACTTC
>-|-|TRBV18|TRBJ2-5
CASSPILQETQYF
TGTGCCAGCTCACCGATCCTCCAAGAGACCCAGTACTTC
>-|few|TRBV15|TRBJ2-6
CATSRGAVANVLTF
TGTGCCACCAGCAGAGGGGCCGTTGCCAACGTCCTGACTTTC
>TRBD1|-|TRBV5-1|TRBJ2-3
CASSLDLSSTGGDDTQYF
TGCGCCAGCAGCTTGGACCTTTCCTCGACAGGGGGCGATGATACGCAGTATTTT
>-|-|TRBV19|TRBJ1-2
CASSLWTQNYGYTF
TGTGCCAGTAGCCTTTGGACACAGAACTATGGCTACACCTTC
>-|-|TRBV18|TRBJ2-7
CASSPELGPAYEQYF
TGTGCCAGCTCACCAGAATTAGGGCCTGCCTACGAGCAGTACTTC
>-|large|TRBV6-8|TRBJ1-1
CAISVEMGTEAFF
TGTGCCATCAGTGTGGAGATGGGCACTGAAGCTTTCTTT
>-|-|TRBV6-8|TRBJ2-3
CASSPTLTHDTQYF
TGTGCCAGCAGCCCGACACTGACTCACGATACGCAGTATTTT
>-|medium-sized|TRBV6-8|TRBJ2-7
CASSYSGGEQYF
TGTGCCAGCAGTTACTCGGGGGGCGAGCAGTACTTC
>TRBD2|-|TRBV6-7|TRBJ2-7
CASSYLRLAGSPYEQYF
TGTGCCAGCAGTTACTTGAGACTAGCGGGAAGCCCCTACGAGCAGTACTTC
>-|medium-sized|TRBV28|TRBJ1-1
CASSPTDRNLNTEAFF
TGTGCCAGCAGTCCCACGGACAGAAACCTGAACACTGAAGCTTTCTTT
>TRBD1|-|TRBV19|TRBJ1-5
CASQPLARGRNQPQHF
TGTGCCAGCCAGCCCCTGGCCAGGGGGCGCAATCAGCCCCAGCATTTT
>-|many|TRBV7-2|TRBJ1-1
CASSPVPNTEAFF
TGTGCCAGCAGCCCGGTTCCGAACACTGAAGCTTTCTTT